This TCR beta chain was found in a study of T-cell memory formation after mild COVID-19. Background on the study: Among the donors, TCR clusters were largely specific to each donor.

Germline-derived CDR1 and CDR2 are SNHLY and FYNNEI. V lost 9 bases to trimming and J lost 6 bases, with 20 bases between them. This CDR3 contains 14 residues. After 5'RACE with constant-segment primers, TCR alpha and TCR beta cDNA libraries carrying sample barcodes and UMIs were obtained. TCRdb fed the 5' RACE reads into MiXCR, producing one record per CDR3 protein. This table has roughly 170,000 distinct CDR3 sequences, around 21% appearing once. Source material: PBMCs or a T cell subset sorted from them (not recorded which). J is TRBJ2-5 and V is TRBV2; TRBD2 might be the D (7 bases). This receptor was identified in an adult woman who had mild COVID-19 (a few samples of this study predate the infection). Cell type and time point are not known. The CDR3: CARRGVTSEQTQYF. CDR3 sequence (DNA): TGTGCCAGGAGGGGGGTTACTAGCGAACAGACCCAGTACTTC.